Each of the 2 T cell receptor beta chains below was sequenced from the same sample in a study of cytomegalovirus exposure and HLA in healthy donors. PCR was performed using 60 Vbeta and 13 Jbeta primers. The repertoire was sequenced with immunoSEQ multiplex PCR; TCRdb's copy has only in-frame clones and lacks some. The sample consists of 150,000 to 200,000 clones, 10% to 15% of them appearing once. Sequenced input: PBMCs. Source of these receptors: a man aged 45-60 years in good health and CMV-seropositive.

This clone was seen only a few times. The chain employs TRBV6-1 and TRBJ2-1, with 11 bases lining up with TRBD2. V shed 2 bases, J shed 9 bases, and the junction held 6 bases outside the gene matches. Germline CDR1 MNHNS, CDR2 SASEGT. The CDR3 spans 15 residues. CDR3 amino acids: CASSEMVAGGLEQFF. Written as DNA, the CDR3 is TGTGCCAGCAGTGAAATGGTAGCGGGGGGGCTTGAGCAGTTCTTC.

In its sample, this clone was seen a few times. The J gene is TRBJ2-5, the V gene TRBV6-5; TRBD1 agrees at 10 bases. Germline loops: CDR1 MNHEY, CDR2 SVGAGI. V lost 2 bases and J lost 1; bases outside the gene matches: 4. This CDR3 is built from 16 residues. The DNA of the CDR3 is TGTGCCAGCAGTTACAAGACAGGGGGCTTCCAAGAGACCCAGTACTTC. Its translation: CASSYKTGGFQETQYF.